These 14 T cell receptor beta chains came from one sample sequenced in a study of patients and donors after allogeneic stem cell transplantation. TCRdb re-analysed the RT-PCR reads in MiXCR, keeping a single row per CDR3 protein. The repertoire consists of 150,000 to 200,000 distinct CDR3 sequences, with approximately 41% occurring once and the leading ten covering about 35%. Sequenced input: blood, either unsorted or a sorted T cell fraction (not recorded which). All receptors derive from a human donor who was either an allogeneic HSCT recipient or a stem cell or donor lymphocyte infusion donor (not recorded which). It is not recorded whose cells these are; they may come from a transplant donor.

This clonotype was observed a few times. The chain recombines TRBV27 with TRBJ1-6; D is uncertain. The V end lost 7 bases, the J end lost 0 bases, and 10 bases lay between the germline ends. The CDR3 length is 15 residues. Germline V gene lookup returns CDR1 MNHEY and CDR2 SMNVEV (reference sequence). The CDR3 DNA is TGTGCCAGCAATCCGGGAAGCTCCTATAATTCACCCCTCCACTTT. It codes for CASNPGSSYNSPLHF.

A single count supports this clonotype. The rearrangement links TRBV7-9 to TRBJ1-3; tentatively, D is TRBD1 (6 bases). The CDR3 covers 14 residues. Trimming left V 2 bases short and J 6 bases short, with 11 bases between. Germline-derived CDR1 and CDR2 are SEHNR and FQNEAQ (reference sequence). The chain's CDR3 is CASSLLGGENTIYF. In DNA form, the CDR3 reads TGTGCCAGCAGCTTATTAGGGGGAGAAAACACCATATATTTT.

The CDR3 sequence is CASSQPDRVETEAFF. In DNA form, the CDR3 reads TGCGCCAGCAGCCAACCCGACAGGGTGGAAACTGAAGCTTTCTTT. V is TRBV4-1 and J is TRBJ1-1; TRBD1 aligns across 7 bases. The CDR3 loop spans 15 amino acids. CDR1 is MGHRA and CDR2 is YSYEKL in the germline V gene. Trimming took 2 bases from V and 5 from J; bases not matched to a gene: 8.

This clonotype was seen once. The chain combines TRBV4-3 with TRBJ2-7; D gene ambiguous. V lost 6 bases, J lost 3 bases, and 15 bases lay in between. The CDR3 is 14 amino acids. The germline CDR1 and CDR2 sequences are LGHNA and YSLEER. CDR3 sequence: CASRPDTQSYEQYF. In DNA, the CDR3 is TGCGCCAGCAGACCAGATACACAGAGCTACGAGCAGTACTTC.

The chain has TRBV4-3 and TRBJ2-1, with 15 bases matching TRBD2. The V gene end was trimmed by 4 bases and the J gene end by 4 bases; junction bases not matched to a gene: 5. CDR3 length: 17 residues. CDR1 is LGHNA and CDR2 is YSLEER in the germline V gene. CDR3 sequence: CASSLSGTSGGYNEQFF. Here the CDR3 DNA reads TGCGCCAGCAGCCTTTCCGGGACTAGCGGGGGGTACAATGAGCAGTTCTTC.

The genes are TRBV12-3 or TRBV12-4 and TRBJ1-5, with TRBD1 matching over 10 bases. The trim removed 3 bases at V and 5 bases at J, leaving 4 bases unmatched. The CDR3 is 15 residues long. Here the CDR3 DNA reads TGTGCCAGCAGTTTTGACAGGGGGCGGCATCAGCCCCAGCATTTT. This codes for CASSFDRGRHQPQHF.

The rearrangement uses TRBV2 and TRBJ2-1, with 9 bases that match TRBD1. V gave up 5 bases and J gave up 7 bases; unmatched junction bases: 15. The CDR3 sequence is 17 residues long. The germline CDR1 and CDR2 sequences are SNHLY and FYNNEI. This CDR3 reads CASSSSLGTGIRNEQFF. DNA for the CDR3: TGTGCCAGCAGTTCTTCCCTTGGGACAGGGATAAGGAATGAGCAGTTCTTC.

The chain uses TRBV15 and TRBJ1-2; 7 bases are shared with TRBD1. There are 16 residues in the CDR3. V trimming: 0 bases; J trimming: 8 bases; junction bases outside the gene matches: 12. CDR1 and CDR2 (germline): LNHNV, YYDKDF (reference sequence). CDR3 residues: CATSRDPGTVSWGYTF. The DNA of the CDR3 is TGTGCCACCAGCAGAGACCCCGGGACAGTCAGTTGGGGCTACACCTTC.

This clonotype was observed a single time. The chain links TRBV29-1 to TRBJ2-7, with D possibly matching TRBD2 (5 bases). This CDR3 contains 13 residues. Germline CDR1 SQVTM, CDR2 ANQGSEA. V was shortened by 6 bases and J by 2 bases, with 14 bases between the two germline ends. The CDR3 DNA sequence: TGCAGCGTCGCCACTAGAACGACCTACGAGCAGTACTTC. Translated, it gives CSVATRTTYEQYF.

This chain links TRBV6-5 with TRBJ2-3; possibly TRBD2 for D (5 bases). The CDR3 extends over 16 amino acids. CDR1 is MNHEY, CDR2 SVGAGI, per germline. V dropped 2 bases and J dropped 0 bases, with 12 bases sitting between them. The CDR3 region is CASSYGWTPSTDTQYF. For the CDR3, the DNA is TGTGCCAGCAGTTACGGTTGGACTCCTAGCACAGATACGCAGTATTTT.

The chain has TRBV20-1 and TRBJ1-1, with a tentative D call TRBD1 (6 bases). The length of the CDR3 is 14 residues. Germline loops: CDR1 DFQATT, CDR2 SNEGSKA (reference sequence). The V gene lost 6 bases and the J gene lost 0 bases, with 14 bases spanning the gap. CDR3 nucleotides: TGCAGTGCCAAACTCAGGGGTATGAACACTGAAGCTTTCTTT. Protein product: CSAKLRGMNTEAFF.

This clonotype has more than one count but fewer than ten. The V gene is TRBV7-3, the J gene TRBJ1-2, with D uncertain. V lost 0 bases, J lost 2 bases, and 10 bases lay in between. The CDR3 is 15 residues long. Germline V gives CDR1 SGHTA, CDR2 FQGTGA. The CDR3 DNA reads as TGTGCCAGCAGCTTAACGGGCGATTTAAACTATGGCTACACCTTC. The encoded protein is CASSLTGDLNYGYTF.

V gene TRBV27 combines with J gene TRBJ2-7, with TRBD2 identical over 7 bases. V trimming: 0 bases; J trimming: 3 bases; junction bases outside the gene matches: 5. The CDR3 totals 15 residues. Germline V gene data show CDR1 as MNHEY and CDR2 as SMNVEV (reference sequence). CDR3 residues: CASSLSGTTVYEQYF. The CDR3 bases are TGTGCCAGCAGTTTATCCGGGACTACCGTCTACGAGCAGTACTTC.

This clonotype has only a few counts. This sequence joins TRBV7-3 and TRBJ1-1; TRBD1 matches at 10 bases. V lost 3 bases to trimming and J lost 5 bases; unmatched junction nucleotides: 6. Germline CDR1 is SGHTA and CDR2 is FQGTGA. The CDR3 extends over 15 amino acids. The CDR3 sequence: CASSLGTGVFTEAFF. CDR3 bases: TGTGCCAGCAGCTTGGGGACAGGGGTTTTTACTGAAGCTTTCTTT.